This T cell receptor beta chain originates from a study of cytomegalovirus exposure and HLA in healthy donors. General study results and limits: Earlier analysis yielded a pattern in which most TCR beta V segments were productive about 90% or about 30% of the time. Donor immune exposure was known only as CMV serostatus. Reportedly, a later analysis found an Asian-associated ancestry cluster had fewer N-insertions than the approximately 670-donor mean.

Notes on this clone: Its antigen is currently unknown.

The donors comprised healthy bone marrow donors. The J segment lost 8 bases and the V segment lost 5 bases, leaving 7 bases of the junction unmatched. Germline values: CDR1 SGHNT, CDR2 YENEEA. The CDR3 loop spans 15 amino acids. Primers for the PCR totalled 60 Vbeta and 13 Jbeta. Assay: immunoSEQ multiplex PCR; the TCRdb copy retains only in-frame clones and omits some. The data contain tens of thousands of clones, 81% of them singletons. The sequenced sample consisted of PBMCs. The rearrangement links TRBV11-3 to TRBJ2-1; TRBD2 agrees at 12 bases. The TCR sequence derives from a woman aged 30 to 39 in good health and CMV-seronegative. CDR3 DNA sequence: TGTGCCAGCAGCCCCGGACTAGCGGGAATCGATGAGCAGTTCTTC. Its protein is CASSPGLAGIDEQFF.